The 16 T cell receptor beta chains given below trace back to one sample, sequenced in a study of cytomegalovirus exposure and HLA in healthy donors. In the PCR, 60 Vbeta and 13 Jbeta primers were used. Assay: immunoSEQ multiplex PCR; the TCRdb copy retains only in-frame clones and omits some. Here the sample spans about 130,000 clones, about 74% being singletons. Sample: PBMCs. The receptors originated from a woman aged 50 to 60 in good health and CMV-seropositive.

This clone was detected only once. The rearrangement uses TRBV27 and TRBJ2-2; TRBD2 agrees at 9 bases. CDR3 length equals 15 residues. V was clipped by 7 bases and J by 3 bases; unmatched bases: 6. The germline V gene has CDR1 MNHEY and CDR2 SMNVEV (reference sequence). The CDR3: CASTPAGGYTGELFF. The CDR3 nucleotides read TGTGCCAGCACCCCCGCGGGGGGGTACACCGGGGAGCTGTTTTTT.

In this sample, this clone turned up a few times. CDR3 protein: CASSSPQGKRETEAFF. CDR3 nucleotides: TGTGCCAGCAGCTCACCACAGGGAAAACGAGAGACTGAAGCTTTCTTT. The chain carries TRBV6-6 and TRBJ1-1, with D tentatively TRBD1 (6 bases). Looked up from germline, CDR1 is MNHNY and CDR2 is SVGAGI (reference sequence). This CDR3 is 16 amino acids long. Trimming shortened V by 6 bases and J by 5 bases, and 22 bases separated the two germline ends.

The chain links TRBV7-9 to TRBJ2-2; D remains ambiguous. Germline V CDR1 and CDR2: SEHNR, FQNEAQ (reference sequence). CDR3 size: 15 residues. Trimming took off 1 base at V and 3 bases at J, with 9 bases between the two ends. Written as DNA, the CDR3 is TGTGCCAGCAGCTTAGACCTGGCAGACACCGGGGAGCTGTTTTTT. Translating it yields CASSLDLADTGELFF.

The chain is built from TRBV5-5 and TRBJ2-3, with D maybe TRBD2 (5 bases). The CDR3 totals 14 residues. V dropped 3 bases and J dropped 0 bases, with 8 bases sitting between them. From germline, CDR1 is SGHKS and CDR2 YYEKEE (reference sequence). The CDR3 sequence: CASSSPGSTDTQYF. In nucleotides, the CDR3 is TGTGCCAGCAGCTCTCCGGGGAGCACAGATACGCAGTATTTT. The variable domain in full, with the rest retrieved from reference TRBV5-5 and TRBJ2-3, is DAGVTQSPTHLIKTRGQQVTLRCSPISGHKSVSWYQQVLGQGPQFIFQYYEKEERGRGNFPDRFSARQFPNYSSELNVNALLLGDSALYLCASSSPGSTDTQYFGPGTRLTVL.

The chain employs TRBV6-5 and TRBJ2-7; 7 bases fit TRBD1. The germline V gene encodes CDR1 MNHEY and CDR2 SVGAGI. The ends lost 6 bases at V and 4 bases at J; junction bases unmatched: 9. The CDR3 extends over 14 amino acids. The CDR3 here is CASSPVETGYEQYF. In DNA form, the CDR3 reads TGTGCCAGCAGCCCAGTTGAGACAGGGTACGAGCAGTACTTC.

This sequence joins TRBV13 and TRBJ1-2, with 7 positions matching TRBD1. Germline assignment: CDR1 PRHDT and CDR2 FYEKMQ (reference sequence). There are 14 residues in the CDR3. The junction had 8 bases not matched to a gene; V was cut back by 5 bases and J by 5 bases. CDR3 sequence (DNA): TGTGCCAGCAGCCCCGAGGGGACAGATTATGGCTACACCTTC. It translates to CASSPEGTDYGYTF.

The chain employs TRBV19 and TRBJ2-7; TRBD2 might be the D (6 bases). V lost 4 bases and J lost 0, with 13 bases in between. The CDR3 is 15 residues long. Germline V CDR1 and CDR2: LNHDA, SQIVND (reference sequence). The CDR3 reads CASSTSGGASYEQYF. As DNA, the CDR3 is TGTGCCAGTAGTACCTCCGGCGGGGCCTCCTACGAGCAGTACTTC.

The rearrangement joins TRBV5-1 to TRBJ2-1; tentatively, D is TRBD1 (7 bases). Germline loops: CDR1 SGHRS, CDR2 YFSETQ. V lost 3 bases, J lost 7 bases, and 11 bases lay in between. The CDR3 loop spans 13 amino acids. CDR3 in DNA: TGCGCCAGCAGCTGGCCAGGGGGGAATGAGCAGTTCTTC. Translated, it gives CASSWPGGNEQFF. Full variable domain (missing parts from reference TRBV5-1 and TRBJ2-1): KAGVTQTPRYLIKTRGQQVTLSCSPISGHRSVSWYQQTPGQGLQFLFEYFSETQRNKGNFPGRFSGRQFSNSRSEMNVSTLELGDSALYLCASSWPGGNEQFFGPGTRLTVL.

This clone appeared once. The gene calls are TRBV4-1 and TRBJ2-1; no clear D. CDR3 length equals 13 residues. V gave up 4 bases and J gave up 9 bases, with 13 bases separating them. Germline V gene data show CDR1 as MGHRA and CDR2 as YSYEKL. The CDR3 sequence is CASSLQETSEQFF. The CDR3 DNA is TGCGCCAGCAGCCTACAAGAAACCTCTGAGCAGTTCTTC.

This CDR3 is CASSEQGSNQPQHF. CDR3 nucleotide sequence: TGTGCCAGCAGCGAACAGGGTAGCAATCAGCCCCAGCATTTT. The chain is built from TRBV9 and TRBJ1-5; tentatively, D is TRBD1 (6 bases). Germline loops: CDR1 SGDLS, CDR2 YYNGEE. V gave up 3 bases and J gave up 0 bases, with 7 bases separating them. The CDR3 extends over 14 amino acids.

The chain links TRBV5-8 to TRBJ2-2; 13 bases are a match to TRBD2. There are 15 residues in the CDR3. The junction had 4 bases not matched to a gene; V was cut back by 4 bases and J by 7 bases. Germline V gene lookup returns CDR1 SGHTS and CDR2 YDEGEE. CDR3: CASSRTSGGLGELFF. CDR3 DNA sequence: TGTGCCAGCAGCCGGACTAGCGGGGGACTCGGGGAGCTGTTTTTT. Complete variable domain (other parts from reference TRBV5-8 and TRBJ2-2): EAGVTQSPTHLIKTRGQQATLRCSPISGHTSVYWYQQALGLGLQFLLWYDEGEERNRGNFPPRFSGRQFPNYSSELNVNALELEDSALYLCASSRTSGGLGELFFGEGSRLTVL.

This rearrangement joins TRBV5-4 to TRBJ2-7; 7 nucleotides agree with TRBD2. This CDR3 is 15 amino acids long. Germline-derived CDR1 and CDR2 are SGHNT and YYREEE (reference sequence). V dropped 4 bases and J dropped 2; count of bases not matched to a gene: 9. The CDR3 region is CASSGASRGTYEQYF. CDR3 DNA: TGTGCCAGCAGCGGAGCATCGCGGGGGACCTACGAGCAGTACTTC.

The CDR3, as DNA: TGCGCCAGCAGTGAACCAGGTTCAGGGGAGACCCAGTACTTC. It yields the protein CASSEPGSGETQYF. The J gene is TRBJ2-5, the V gene TRBV10-2; D is possibly TRBD1 (5 bases). CDR3 length equals 14 residues. V dropped 3 bases and J dropped 5 bases, with 13 bases sitting between them. Germline V gives CDR1 WSHSY, CDR2 SAAADI.

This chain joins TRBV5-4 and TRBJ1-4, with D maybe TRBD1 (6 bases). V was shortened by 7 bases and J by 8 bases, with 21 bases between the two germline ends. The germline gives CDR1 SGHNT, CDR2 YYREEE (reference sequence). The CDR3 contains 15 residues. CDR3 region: CASSDSGALKEKLFF. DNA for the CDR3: TGTGCCAGCTCGGACAGTGGCGCATTAAAGGAAAAACTGTTTTTT.

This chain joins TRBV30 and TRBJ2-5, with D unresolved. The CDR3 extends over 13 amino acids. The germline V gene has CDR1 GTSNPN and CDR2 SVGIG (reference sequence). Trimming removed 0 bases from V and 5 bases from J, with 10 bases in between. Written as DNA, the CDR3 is TGTGCCTGGAGTGTACAAGTTGGTGAGACCCAGTACTTC. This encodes CAWSVQVGETQYF.

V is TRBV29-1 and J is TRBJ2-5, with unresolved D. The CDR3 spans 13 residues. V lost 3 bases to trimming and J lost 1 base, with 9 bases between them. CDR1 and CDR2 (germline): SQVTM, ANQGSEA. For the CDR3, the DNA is TGCAGCGTTGATGGGCCGACCCAAGAGACCCAGTACTTC. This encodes CSVDGPTQETQYF.